Sequencing of this T cell receptor beta chain was carried out in a study of T cell responses to AZD1222 COVID-19 vaccine. Study-wide background: Second doses at about 4 or about 12 weeks were pooled. Study-wide results and limits: Only five to seven AZD1222 recipients tested seropositive at baseline. Once two AZD1222 doses were given, Spike-specific TCR breadth and depth went up.

The CDR3 is 12 amino acids. The V end lost 0 bases, the J end lost 6 bases, and 6 bases lay between the germline ends. Germline V lookup: CDR1 SGHRS, CDR2 YFSETQ. Some clones are missing from TCRdb's copy, which holds only in-frame ones; the method was immunoSEQ multiplex PCR. This table has about 120,000 clones, around 89% appearing once. A word on this clone: Its antigen is not identified.

V is TRBV5-1 and J is TRBJ1-1; D is unresolved. This clonotype was obtained from an adult in good health. The starting material was peripheral blood, obtained on day 0 of AZD1222 vaccination. The CDR3 region is CASSLEGSEAFF. The DNA of the CDR3 is TGCGCCAGCAGCTTGGAAGGATCTGAAGCTTTCTTT.